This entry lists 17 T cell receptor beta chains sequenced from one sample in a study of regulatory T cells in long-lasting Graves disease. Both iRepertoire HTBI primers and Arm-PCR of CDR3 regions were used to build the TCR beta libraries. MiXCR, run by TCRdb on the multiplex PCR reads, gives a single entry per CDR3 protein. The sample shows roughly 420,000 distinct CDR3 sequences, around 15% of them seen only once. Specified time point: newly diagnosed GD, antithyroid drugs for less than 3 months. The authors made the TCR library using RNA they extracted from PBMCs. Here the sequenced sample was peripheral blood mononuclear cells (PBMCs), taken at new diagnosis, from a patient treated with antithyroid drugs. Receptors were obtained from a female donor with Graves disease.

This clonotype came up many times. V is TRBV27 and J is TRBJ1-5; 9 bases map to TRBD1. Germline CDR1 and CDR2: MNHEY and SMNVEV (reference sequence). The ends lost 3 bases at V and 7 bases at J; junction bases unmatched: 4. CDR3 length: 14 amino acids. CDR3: CASSLGQGLQPQHF. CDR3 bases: TGTGCCAGCAGTTTGGGACAGGGTCTCCAGCCCCAGCATTTT.

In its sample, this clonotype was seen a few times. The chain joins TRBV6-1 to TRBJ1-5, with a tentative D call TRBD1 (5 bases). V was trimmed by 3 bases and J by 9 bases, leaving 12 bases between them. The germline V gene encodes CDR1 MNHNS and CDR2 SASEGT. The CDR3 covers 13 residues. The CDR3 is CASSEDQGGPQHF. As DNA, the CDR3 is TGTGCCAGCAGTGAGGATCAGGGCGGGCCCCAGCATTTT.

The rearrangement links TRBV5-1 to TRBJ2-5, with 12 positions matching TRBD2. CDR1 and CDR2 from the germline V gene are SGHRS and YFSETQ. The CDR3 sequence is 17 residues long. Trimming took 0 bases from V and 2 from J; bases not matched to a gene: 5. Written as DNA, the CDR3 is TGCGCCAGCAGCTTGGCCGCTAGCGGGGGGGCACAAGAGACCCAGTACTTC. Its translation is CASSLAASGGAQETQYF.

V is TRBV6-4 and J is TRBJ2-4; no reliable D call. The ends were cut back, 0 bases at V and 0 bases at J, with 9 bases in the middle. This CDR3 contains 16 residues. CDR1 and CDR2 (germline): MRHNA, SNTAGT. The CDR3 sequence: CASSDSGRIAKNIQYF. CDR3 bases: TGTGCCAGCAGTGACTCGGGCCGTATAGCCAAAAACATTCAGTACTTC.

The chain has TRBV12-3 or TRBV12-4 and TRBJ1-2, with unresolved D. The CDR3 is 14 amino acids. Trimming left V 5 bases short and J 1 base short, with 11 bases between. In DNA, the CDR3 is TGTGCCAGCAGTGTTGACCGGATTAACTATGGCTACACCTTC. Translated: CASSVDRINYGYTF.

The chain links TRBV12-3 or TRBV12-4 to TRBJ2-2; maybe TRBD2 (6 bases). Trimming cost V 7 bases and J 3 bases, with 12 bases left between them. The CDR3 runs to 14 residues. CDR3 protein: CASNEGGDTGELFF. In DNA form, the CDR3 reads TGTGCCAGCAACGAAGGAGGGGACACCGGGGAGCTGTTTTTT.

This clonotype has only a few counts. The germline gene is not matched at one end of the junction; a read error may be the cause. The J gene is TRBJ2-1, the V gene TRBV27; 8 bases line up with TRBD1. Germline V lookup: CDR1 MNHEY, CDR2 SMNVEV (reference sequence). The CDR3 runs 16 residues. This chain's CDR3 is CASSSDRAISFNEQFF. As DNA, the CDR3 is TGTGCCAGCAGTTCGGACAGGGCGATTTCCTTCAATGAGCAGTTCTTC.

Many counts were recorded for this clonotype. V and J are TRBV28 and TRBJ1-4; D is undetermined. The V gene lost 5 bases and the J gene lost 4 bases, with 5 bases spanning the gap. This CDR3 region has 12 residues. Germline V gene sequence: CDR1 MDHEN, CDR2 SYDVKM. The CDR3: CASSHLNEKLFF. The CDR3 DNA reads TGTGCCAGCAGTCACCTTAATGAAAAACTGTTTTTT.

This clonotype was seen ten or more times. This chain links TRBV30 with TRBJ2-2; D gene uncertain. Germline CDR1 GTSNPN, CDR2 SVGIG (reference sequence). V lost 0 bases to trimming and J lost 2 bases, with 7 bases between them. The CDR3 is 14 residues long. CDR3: CAWSVGVNTGELFF. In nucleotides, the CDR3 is TGTGCCTGGAGTGTGGGTGTTAACACCGGGGAGCTGTTTTTT.

The CDR3 nucleotides read TGCAGTGCTAGAGATCGGAAAGTTGCACAAGAGACCCAGTACTTC. This translates into CSARDRKVAQETQYF. The chain combines TRBV20-1 with TRBJ2-5; D unclear. The CDR3 loop spans 15 amino acids. Trimming took off 0 bases at V and 2 bases at J, with 13 bases between the two ends. CDR1 and CDR2 (germline): DFQATT, SNEGSKA (reference sequence).

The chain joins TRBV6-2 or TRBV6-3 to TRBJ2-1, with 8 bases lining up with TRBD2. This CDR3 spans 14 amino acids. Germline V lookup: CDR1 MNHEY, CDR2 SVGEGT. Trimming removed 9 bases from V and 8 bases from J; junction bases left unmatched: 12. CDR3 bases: TGTGCCAGGGCAGCGGGAGTAGGCGTCGATGAGCAGTTCTTC. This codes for CARAAGVGVDEQFF.

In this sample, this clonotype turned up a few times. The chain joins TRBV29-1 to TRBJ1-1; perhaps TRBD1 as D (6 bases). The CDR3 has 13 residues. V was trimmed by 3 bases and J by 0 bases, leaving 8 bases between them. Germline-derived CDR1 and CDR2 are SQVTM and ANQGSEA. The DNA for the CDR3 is TGCAGCGTTGAGAGGGGGTTGAACACTGAAGCTTTCTTT. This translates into CSVERGLNTEAFF.

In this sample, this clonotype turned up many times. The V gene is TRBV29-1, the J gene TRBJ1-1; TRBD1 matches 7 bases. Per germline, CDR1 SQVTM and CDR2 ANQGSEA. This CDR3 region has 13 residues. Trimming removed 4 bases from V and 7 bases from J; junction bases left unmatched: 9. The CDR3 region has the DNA TGCAGCGTTGGCCCTCTGAGACAGGGTGAAGCTTTCTTT. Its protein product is CSVGPLRQGEAFF.

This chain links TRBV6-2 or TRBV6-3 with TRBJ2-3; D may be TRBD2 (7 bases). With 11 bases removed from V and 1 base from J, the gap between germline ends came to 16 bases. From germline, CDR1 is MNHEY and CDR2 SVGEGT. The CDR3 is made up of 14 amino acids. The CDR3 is CAAGRGGGTDTQYF. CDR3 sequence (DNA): TGTGCCGCGGGCCGAGGGGGGGGCACAGATACGCAGTATTTT.

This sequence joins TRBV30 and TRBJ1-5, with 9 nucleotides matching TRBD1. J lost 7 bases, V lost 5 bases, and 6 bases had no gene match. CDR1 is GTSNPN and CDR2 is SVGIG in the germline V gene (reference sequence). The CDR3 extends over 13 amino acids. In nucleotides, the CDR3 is TGTGCCTGGGGTGGACAGGGGACCCAGCCCCAGCATTTT. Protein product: CAWGGQGTQPQHF.

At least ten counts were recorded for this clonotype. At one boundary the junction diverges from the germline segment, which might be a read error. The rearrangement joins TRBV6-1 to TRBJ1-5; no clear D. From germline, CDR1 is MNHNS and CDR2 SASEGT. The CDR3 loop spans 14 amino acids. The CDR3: CASSIGYSNQPQRF. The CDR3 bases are TGTGCCAGCAGCATAGGATATAGCAATCAGCCCCAGCGTTTT.

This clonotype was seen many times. The CDR3 DNA follows: TGCGCCAGCAACCCGGCGGGGAATATGAACACTGAAGCTTTCTTT. It encodes CASNPAGNMNTEAFF. The rearrangement links TRBV5-1 to TRBJ1-1, with D unclear. Per germline, CDR1 SGHRS and CDR2 YFSETQ. The V gene lost 6 bases and the J gene lost 0 bases, with 15 bases spanning the gap. This CDR3 is built from 15 residues.